This is a list of T cell receptor beta chains from one sample in a study of cytomegalovirus exposure and HLA in healthy donors. The data were produced by immunoSEQ multiplex PCR, yet TCRdb's version contains in-frame clones alone and is incomplete. The sample has approximately 210,000 clones; approximately 85% are singletons. Material for sequencing was PBMCs. The source of these receptors is a woman aged 18-29 years in good health and CMV-seronegative. CDR3s include the opening cysteine and the closing phenylalanine or tryptophan. The order of the fields is clone size, J gene, V gene, D gene, CDR3 protein, CDR3 DNA. A D gene is named only where the DNA matches it firmly. Only some rows state a clone size, as once, few, many or a class for expanded clones.

clone size: .
J gene: TRBJ1-5
V gene: TRBV7-6
D gene: .
CDR3 protein: CASSLLTRLQGVRNQPQHF
CDR3 DNA: TGTGCCAGCAGCTTACTTACTCGCCTACAGGGAGTACGCAATCAGCCCCAGCATTTT

clone size: few
J gene: TRBJ2-1
V gene: TRBV19
D gene: TRBD2
CDR3 protein: CASSLGLPNIHNEQFF
CDR3 DNA: TGTGCCAGTAGTTTGGGACTACCCAACATTCACAATGAGCAGTTCTTC

clone size: .
J gene: TRBJ2-2
V gene: TRBV7-2
D gene: TRBD1
CDR3 protein: CASSRQGPNTGELFF
CDR3 DNA: TGTGCCAGCAGCAGACAGGGTCCGAACACCGGGGAGCTGTTTTTT

clone size: .
J gene: TRBJ2-7
V gene: TRBV7-9
D gene: TRBD2
CDR3 protein: CASSPRTSGITYEQYF
CDR3 DNA: TGTGCCAGCAGCCCCCGTACTAGCGGGATTACCTACGAGCAGTACTTC

clone size: .
J gene: TRBJ2-1
V gene: TRBV27
D gene: TRBD2
CDR3 protein: CASSRIGREGSNEQFF
CDR3 DNA: TGTGCCAGCAGCCGTATCGGGCGGGAGGGTAGCAATGAGCAGTTCTTC

clone size: .
J gene: TRBJ2-1
V gene: TRBV30
D gene: .
CDR3 protein: CAWSGLKAGEQFF
CDR3 DNA: TGTGCCTGGAGTGGGCTTAAGGCGGGTGAGCAGTTCTTC

clone size: .
J gene: TRBJ2-7
V gene: TRBV7-2
D gene: .
CDR3 protein: CASSYRQDYEQYF
CDR3 DNA: TGTGCCAGCAGCTACCGACAGGACTACGAGCAGTACTTC

clone size: .
J gene: TRBJ1-2
V gene: TRBV2
D gene: .
CDR3 protein: CASSDQVIYGYTF
CDR3 DNA: TGTGCCAGCAGTGATCAGGTGATCTATGGCTACACCTTC

clone size: .
J gene: TRBJ2-1
V gene: TRBV6-5
D gene: TRBD2
CDR3 protein: CASSLAGGALTDEQFF
CDR3 DNA: TGTGCCAGCAGTTTAGCGGGAGGAGCCCTAACGGATGAGCAGTTCTTC

clone size: .
J gene: TRBJ1-2
V gene: TRBV5-1
D gene: .
CDR3 protein: CASSKDTSNYGYTF
CDR3 DNA: TGCGCCAGCAGCAAAGACACTTCTAACTATGGCTACACCTTC

clone size: few
J gene: TRBJ2-1
V gene: TRBV6-1
D gene: TRBD2
CDR3 protein: CASSEVGGRGSDEQFF
CDR3 DNA: TGTGCCAGCAGTGAAGTAGGCGGGAGGGGGTCCGATGAGCAGTTCTTC

clone size: .
J gene: TRBJ2-5
V gene: TRBV30
D gene: TRBD2
CDR3 protein: CAWSVSGGAETQYF
CDR3 DNA: TGTGCCTGGAGTGTATCGGGAGGGGCAGAGACCCAGTACTTC

clone size: .
J gene: TRBJ2-4
V gene: TRBV9
D gene: TRBD1
CDR3 protein: CASSVDPGQGASSKNIQYF
CDR3 DNA: TGTGCCAGCAGCGTAGATCCGGGACAGGGGGCATCATCCAAAAACATTCAGTACTTC

clone size: .
J gene: TRBJ1-2
V gene: TRBV27
D gene: .
CDR3 protein: CASRADSRTPYYGYTF
CDR3 DNA: TGTGCCAGCAGGGCGGACAGCCGAACGCCGTATTATGGCTACACCTTC

clone size: few
J gene: TRBJ1-1
V gene: TRBV4-2
D gene: .
CDR3 protein: CASSLFPGLKNTEAFF
CDR3 DNA: TGTGCCAGCAGCCTGTTCCCGGGACTGAAGAACACTGAAGCTTTCTTT

clone size: .
J gene: TRBJ1-2
V gene: TRBV21-1
D gene: .
CDR3 protein: CASSKRDRPIQNYGYTF
CDR3 DNA: TGTGCCAGCAGCAAGAGGGACAGACCCATTCAAAACTATGGCTACACCTTC

clone size: .
J gene: TRBJ1-1
V gene: TRBV30
D gene: TRBD1
CDR3 protein: CAWIPGQGAPAFF
CDR3 DNA: TGTGCCTGGATTCCAGGACAGGGGGCGCCGGCTTTCTTT